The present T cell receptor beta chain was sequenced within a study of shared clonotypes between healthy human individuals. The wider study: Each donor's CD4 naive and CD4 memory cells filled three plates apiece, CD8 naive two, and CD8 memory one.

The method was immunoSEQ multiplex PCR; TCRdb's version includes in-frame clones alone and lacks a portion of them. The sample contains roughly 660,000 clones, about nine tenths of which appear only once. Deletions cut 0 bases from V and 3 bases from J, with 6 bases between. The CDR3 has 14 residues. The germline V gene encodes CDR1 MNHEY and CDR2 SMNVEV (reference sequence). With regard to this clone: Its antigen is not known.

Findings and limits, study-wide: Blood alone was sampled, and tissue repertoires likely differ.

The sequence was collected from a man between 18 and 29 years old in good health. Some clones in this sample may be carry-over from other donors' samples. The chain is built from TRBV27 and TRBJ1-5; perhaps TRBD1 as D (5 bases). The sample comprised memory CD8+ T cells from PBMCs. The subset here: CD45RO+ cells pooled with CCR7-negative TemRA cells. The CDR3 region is CASSLSGANQPQHF. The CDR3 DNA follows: TGTGCCAGCAGTTTATCAGGGGCCAATCAGCCCCAGCATTTT.